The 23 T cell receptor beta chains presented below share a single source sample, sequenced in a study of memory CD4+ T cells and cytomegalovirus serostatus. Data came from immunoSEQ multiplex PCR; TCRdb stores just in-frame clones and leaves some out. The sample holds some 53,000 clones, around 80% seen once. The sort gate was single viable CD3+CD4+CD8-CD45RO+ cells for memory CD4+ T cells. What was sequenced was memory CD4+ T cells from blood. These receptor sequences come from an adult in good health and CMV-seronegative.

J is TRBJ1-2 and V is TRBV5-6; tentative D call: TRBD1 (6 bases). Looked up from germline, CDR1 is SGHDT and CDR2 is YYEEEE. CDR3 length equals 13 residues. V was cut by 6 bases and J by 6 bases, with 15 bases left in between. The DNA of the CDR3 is TGTGCCAGCAAGACTGACAGGAGGGATGGCTACACCTTC. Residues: CASKTDRRDGYTF.

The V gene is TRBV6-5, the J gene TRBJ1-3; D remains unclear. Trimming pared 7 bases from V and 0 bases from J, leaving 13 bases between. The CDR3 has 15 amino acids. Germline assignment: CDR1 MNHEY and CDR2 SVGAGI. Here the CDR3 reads CASNSGPYSGNTIYF. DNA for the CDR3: TGTGCCAGCAACTCCGGGCCCTACTCTGGAAACACCATATATTTT.

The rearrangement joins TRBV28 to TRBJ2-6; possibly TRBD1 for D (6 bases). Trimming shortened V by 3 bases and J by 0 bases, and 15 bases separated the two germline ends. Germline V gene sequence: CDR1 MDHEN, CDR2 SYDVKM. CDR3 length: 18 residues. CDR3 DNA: TGTGCCAGCAGTTTTACAGGGATATTTTCCTCTGGGGCCAACGTCCTGACTTTC. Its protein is CASSFTGIFSSGANVLTF.

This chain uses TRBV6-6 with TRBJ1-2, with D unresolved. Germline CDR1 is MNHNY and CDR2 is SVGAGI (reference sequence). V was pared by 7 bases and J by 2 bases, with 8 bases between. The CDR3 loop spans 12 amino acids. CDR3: CASIGGNYGYTF. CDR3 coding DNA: TGTGCCAGCATTGGAGGCAACTATGGCTACACCTTC.

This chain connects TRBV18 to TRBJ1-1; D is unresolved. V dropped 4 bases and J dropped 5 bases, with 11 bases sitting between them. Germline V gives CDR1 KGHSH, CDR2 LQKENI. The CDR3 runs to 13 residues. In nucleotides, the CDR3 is TGTGCCAGCTCACTCCATGAGGGTACTGAAGCTTTCTTT. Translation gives CASSLHEGTEAFF.

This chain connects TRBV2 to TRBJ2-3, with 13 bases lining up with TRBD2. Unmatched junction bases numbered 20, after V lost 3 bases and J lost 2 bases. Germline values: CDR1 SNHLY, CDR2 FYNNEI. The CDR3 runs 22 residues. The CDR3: CASSEPEATSGGAKKNTDTQYF. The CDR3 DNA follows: TGTGCCAGCAGTGAGCCAGAGGCTACTAGCGGGGGGGCCAAGAAGAACACAGATACGCAGTATTTT.

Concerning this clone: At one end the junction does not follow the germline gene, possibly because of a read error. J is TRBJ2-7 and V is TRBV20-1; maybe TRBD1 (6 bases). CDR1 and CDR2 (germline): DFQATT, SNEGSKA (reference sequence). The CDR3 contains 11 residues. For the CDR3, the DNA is TGCGGTGCAACAGGGCTCTACGAGCAGTACTTC. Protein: CGATGLYEQYF.

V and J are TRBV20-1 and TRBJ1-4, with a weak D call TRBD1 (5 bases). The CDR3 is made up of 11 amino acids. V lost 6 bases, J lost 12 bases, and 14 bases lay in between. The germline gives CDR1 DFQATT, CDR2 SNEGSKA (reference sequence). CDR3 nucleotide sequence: TGCAGTGCAAACCAGGGCGTCCAACTGTTTTTT. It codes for CSANQGVQLFF.

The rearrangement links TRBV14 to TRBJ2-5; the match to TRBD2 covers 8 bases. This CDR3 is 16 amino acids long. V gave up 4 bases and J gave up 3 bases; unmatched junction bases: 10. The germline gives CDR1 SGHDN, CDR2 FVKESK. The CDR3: CASSPLTSESKETQYF. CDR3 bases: TGTGCCAGCAGCCCACTGACTAGCGAGTCCAAAGAGACCCAGTACTTC. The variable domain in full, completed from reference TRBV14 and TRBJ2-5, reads EAGVTQFPSHSVIEKGQTVTLRCDPISGHDNLYWYRRVMGKEIKFLLHFVKESKQDESGMPNNRFLAERTGGTYSTLKVQPAELEDSGVYFCASSPLTSESKETQYFGPGTRLLVL.

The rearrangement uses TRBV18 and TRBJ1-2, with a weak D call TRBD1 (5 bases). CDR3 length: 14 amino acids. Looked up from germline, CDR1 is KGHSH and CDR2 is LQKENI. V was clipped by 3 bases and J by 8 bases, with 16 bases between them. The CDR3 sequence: CASSPVLGGDGYTF. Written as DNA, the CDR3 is TGTGCCAGCTCACCCGTTTTGGGGGGAGACGGCTACACCTTC. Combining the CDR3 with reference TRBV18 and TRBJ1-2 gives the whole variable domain NAGVMQNPRHLVRRRGQEARLRCSPMKGHSHVYWYRQLPEEGLKFMVYLQKENIIDESGMPKERFSAEFPKEGPSILRIQQVVRGDSAAYFCASSPVLGGDGYTFGSGTRLTVV.

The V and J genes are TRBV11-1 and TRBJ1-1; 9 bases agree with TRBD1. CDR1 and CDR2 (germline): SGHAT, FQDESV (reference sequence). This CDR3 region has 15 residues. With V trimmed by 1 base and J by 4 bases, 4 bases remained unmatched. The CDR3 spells CASSLGDRAVTEAFF. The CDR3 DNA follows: TGTGCCAGCAGCTTAGGGGACAGGGCGGTCACTGAAGCTTTCTTT.

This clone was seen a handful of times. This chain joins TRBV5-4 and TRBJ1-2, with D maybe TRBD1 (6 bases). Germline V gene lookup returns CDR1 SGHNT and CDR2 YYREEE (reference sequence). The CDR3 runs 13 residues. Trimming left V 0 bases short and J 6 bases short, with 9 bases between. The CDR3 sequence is CASSLGAGDGYTF. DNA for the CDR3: TGTGCCAGCAGCTTGGGGGCAGGGGATGGCTACACCTTC.

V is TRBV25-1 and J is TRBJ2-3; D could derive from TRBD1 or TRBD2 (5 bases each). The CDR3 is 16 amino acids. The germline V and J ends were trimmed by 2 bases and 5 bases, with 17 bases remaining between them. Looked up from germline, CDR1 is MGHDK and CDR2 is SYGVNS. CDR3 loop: CASSEGGTSLRDTQYF. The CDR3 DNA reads TGTGCCAGCAGTGAAGGTGGGACCTCCCTGAGAGATACGCAGTATTTT. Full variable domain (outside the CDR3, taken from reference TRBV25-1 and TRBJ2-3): EADIYQTPRYLVIGTGKKITLECSQTMGHDKMYWYQQDPGMELHLIHYSYGVNSTEKGDLSSESTVSRIRTEHFPLTLESARPSHTSQYLCASSEGGTSLRDTQYFGPGTRLTVL.

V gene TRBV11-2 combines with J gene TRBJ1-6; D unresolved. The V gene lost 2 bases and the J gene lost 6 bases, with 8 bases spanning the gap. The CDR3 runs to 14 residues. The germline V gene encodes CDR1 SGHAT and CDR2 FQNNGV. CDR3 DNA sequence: TGTGCCAGCAGCTTACCAGAGGGTAATTCACCCCTCCACTTT. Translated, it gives CASSLPEGNSPLHF.

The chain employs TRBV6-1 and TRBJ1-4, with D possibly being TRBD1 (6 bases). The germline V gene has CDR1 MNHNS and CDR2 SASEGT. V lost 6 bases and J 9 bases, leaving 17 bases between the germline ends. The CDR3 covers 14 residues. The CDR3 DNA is TGTGCCAGCAGAGCACAGGGCGACATTCAAAAACTGTTTTTT. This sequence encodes CASRAQGDIQKLFF.

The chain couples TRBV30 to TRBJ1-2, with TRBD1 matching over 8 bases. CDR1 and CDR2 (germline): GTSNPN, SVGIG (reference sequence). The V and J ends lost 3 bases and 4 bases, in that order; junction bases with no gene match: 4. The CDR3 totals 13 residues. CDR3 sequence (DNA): TGTGCCTGGAGACAGGGGGAGAGCTATGGCTACACCTTC. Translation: CAWRQGESYGYTF.

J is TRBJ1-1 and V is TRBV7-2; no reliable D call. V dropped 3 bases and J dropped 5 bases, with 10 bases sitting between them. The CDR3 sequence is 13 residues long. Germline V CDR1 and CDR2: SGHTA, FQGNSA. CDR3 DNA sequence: TGTGCCAGCAGCTTGAACAGTCGGACTGAAGCTTTCTTT. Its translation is CASSLNSRTEAFF.

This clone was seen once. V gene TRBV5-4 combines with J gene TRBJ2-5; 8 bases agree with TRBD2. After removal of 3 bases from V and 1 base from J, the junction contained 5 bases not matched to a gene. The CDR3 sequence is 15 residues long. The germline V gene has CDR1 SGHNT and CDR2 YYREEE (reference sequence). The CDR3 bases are TGTGCCAGCAGCTCCAGGCGGGGGGTCCAAGAGACCCAGTACTTC. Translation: CASSSRRGVQETQYF.

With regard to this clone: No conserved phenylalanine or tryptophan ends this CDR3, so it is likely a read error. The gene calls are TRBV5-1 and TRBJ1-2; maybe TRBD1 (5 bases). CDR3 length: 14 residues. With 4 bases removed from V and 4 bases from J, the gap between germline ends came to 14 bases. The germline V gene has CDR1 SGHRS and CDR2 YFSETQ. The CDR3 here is CASSPTDRGYGYTL. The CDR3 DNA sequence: TGCGCCAGCAGCCCGACAGATCGGGGCTATGGCTACACCCTC.

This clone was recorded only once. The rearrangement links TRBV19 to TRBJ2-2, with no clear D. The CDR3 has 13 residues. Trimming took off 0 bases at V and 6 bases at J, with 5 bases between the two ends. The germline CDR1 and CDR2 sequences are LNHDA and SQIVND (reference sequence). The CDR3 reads CASSIEGSGELFF. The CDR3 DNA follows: TGTGCCAGTAGTATAGAGGGTTCCGGGGAGCTGTTTTTT.

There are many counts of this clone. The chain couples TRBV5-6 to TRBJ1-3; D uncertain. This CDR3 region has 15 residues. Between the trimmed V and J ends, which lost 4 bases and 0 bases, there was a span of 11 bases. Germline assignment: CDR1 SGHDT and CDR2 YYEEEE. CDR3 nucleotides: TGTGCCAGCAGCCGAGGGTACAACTCTGGAAACACCATATATTTT. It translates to CASSRGYNSGNTIYF.

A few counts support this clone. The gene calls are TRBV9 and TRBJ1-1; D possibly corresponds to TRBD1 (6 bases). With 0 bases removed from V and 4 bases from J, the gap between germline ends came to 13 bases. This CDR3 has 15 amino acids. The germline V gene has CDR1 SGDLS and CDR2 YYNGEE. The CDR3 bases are TGTGCCAGCAGCGTAGGGAACAGGGTGGGCACTGAAGCTTTCTTT. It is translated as CASSVGNRVGTEAFF.

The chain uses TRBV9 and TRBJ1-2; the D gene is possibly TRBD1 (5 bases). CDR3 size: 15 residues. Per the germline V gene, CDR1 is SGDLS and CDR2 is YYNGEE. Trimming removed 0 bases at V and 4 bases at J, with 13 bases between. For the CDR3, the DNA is TGTGCCAGCAGCGTAGCTGGGATCGGGGGCTATGGCTACACCTTC. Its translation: CASSVAGIGGYGYTF.